This T cell receptor beta chain was profiled in a study of shared clonotypes between healthy human individuals (dated by TCRdb to about 2020). Turning to the overall study: Two women and three men aged 18 to 49 years were included in the cohort. To estimate repertoire size and how much clonotypes are shared between individuals, the study performed deep sequencing of blood TCR repertoires from a few healthy adults. For each donor, CD4 naive and CD4 memory were each given three plates, CD8 naive was given two plates, and CD8 memory was given one plate. To increase sequencing depth and limit assay-specific biases, different laboratories used diverse techniques to prepare libraries and sequence TCR repertoires. Per donor, leukapheresis produced somewhere between about 0.85 and 8.9 billion PBMCs. Findings and caveats that apply to the study as a whole: Sampling was limited to blood, and TCR repertoires in tissue likely differ from TCR repertoires in blood. Naive subsets generally had larger estimated clonotype richness than memory subsets. Because the study included only a small number of donors, the genetic and exposure-history diversity represented was limited. Higher generation probabilities were observed for clonotypes shared by all four sorted-subset donors than for non-shared clonotypes. Across a few donors, roughly 5% of naive CD4, roughly 3.5% of naive CD8, around 2.5% of memory CD4, and 0.3% to 0.45% of memory CD8 clonotypes were shared. Even with the large sequencing depth, rarefaction of the sorted-subset datasets indicated that sequencing was incomplete. Based on pairwise subsampling, the degree of clonotype sharing among donors was expected to be affected by sequencing depth.

The sample holds one count of this clone. Its cognate antigen has yet to be identified. No qualities accompany the bases; no much larger clone lies one base away. TCR CDR3 regions were amplified from genomic DNA by multiplex PCR using the deep immunoSEQ assay. Extracted genomic DNA from each cell subset was spread evenly across all wells of several immunoSEQ 96-well plates, with each plate serving as a replicate. For sorted subsets, each replicate PCR was loaded with approximately 0.2 ug genomic DNA, equivalent to some 31,000 T cell genomes. The purified libraries were quantified using a Qubit 3.0 fluorometer, sized with a Bioanalyzer 2100, and then quantified again using the KAPA Library Quantification kit. A separate single-read 150-cycle Illumina NextSeq 550 flow cell was used to sequence each immunoSEQ 96-well plate. Per the original workflow: Because the immunoSEQ output held only junctional sequences and lacked quality scores, the filtering could not match the filtering applied to full-length reads. To assign V/J genes and CDR3, sequences were annotated using PyIR, a Python wrapper for IgBLAST v1.9, with IMGT germline references. Reads were removed for weak V/J assignments (E-value above 1e-6), missing CDR3, stop codons, out-of-frame junctions, or ambiguous translated residues. V3J clonotypes were defined as sequences sharing the same inferred V gene, J gene, and CDR3 amino acid sequence. Percentage overlap between repertoires was computed as shared unique clonotypes divided by the size of the smaller repertoire. Richness of each repertoire was evaluated using RTK rarefaction, the Chao1 estimator, and Recon v2.1 estimates of unobserved clonotypes. For all TCRbeta clonotypes obtained by the gDNA method from a handful of donors, generation probabilities were computed with OLGA. In TCRdb, the immuneACCESS table is reduced to in-frame sequences with V and J assigned. These tables do not hold every clone; where another copy was compared, an unresolved V gene accounts for under half, and the others remain unexplained. V and J calls and clone size are given by that table; D and trimming were obtained from the DNA. The sample table holds around 750,000 clones, of which 74% were seen once. Of the sample, about 1.8% falls within the top ten clones.

From a lookup of the germline V gene (reference sequence), CDR1 and CDR2 are MNHEY and SMNVEV. The CDR3 has 15 amino acids, counting the end cysteine and phenylalanine. CDR3 DNA only is kept here, 45 bases in frame from base 1. V is trimmed back by 2 bases and J by 1 base, and the junction contains 5 bases that no gene match accounts for. Donors were healthy HIV-negative adults with no recently reported acute infections or vaccinations. Only Caucasian adults living in Nashville, Tennessee, USA were represented among the donors. Magnetic negative selection was used to enrich CD4+ T cells, after which naive cells were positively selected on CD45RA and the negative fraction became the memory subset. After blood collection by leukapheresis, PBMCs were isolated using Ficoll-Histopaque density gradient centrifugation and then cryopreserved in the vapor phase of liquid nitrogen. Analytical flow cytometry was used to check the purity and quantity of every magnetically sorted T cell population. Each sorted fraction had its genomic DNA isolated and then quantified by UV absorbance on a Nanodrop 2000c.

The sequence derives from a woman aged 25 to 39 in good health. The material sequenced was memory CD4+ T cells sorted from blood. The sample's cell subset or site, from its label and the paper: CD45RA-negative fraction. The rearranged segments are TRBV27 and TRBJ2-7; 7 of the junction bases match TRBD2. The nucleotide sequence reads as follows: TGTGCCAGCAGTTTAGCGGGAGTAAGATCCTACGAGCAGTACTTC. This is translated as CASSLAGVRSYEQYF.